The sequence of this T cell receptor beta chain was determined in a study of T cell repertoires and HLA-DP antigens. Across the whole study: Alloreactive CD4+ T cells targeted HLA-DP on transduced HeLa. One stimulator alloantigen differed from self by one groove amino acid; the other by ten.

Per the germline V gene, CDR1 is SGHVS and CDR2 is FQNEAQ. The CDR3 consists of 14 residues. Trimming took 4 bases from V and 4 from J; bases not matched to a gene: 2. Regarding this clone: The antigen is unknown.

Study-level findings and limits: Clones undetected before culture averaged 36.3% against one allele and about 50% against the other.

Deep-resolution sequencing targeted approximately 220,000 T cell genomes in pre-culture CD4+ samples. Here immunoSEQ multiplex PCR was the method, and the copy in TCRdb shows in-frame clones only, minus some. This sample has around 100,000 clones, with roughly 92% found just once. The sample comprised CD4+ T cells from PBMCs. V and J are TRBV7-8 and TRBJ2-2, with 8 nucleotides matching TRBD1. This receptor was taken from a woman aged 18-35 years in good health and CMV-seronegative. CDR3 DNA sequence: TGTGCCAGCAGCTCAGACAGGGGCACCGGGGAGCTGTTTTTT. It yields the protein CASSSDRGTGELFF.